This T cell receptor (beta chain) was sequenced during a study of regulatory dendritic cells for organ transplantation. Across the study: Monocytes received vitamin D3 on days 0 and 4, IL-10 on day 4. Dendritic cell cultures received LPS on day 6.

Broader study findings: Mature dendritic cells appeared to drive more memory CD8+ clonal expansion than regulatory ones.

Sequenced by immunoSEQ multiplex PCR; TCRdb stores in-frame clones only, minus some. The sample lists 12,000 or so clones; 74% were seen once. Sorted T cells were CFSE-labeled and cultured four to five days with allogeneic regulatory or mature dendritic cells at 1:10. Germline-derived CDR1 and CDR2 are SGHRS and YFSETQ. Trimming cost V 6 bases and J 7 bases; bases outside gene matches: 9. The CDR3 has 14 residues. A note on this clone: The antigen remains unidentified.

This sequence was found in a human donor in good health. This chain connects TRBV5-1 to TRBJ2-2; 7 nucleotides align to TRBD1. The sequenced material came from naive CD4+ T cells from blood cultured with regulatory dendritic cells. Described subset: CD45RA+ naive T cells. CDR3 in amino acids: CASTFDRAGGELFF. The CDR3 nucleotides read TGCGCCAGCACCTTTGACAGGGCCGGCGGGGAGCTGTTTTTT.